The 31 T cell receptor beta chains below come from one sample, sequenced in a study of blood T cell repertoires in COVID-19. The method was immunoSEQ multiplex PCR; TCRdb's version includes in-frame clones alone and lacks a portion of them. The table has over 200,000 clones, around nine tenths seen once. Sequenced input: peripheral blood. The receptors originated from a woman aged 55-70 years with acute or convalescent COVID-19.

The chain recombines TRBV19 with TRBJ2-2; weak D call: TRBD1 (5 bases). Germline CDR1 reads LNHDA; CDR2 reads SQIVND (reference sequence). The V end lost 0 bases, the J end lost 6 bases, and 8 bases lay between the germline ends. The CDR3 extends over 14 amino acids. CDR3 sequence (DNA): TGTGCCAGTAGTATAGAATTCAGGGCCGGGGAGCTGTTTTTT. As protein: CASSIEFRAGELFF.

The V and J genes are TRBV27 and TRBJ1-1, with D possibly TRBD1 on 5 matching bases. Looked up from germline, CDR1 is MNHEY and CDR2 is SMNVEV (reference sequence). The CDR3 has 15 amino acids. V was cut by 4 bases and J by 7 bases, with 19 bases left in between. The CDR3 nucleotides are TGTGCCAGCAGTTCACCTTGGCAGGGTGTGTATGAAGCTTTCTTT. Residues: CASSSPWQGVYEAFF.

The CDR3 reads CASSSWTGLLNTEAFF. The CDR3 bases are TGCGCCAGCAGCTCGTGGACAGGTCTTCTGAACACTGAAGCTTTCTTT. The chain links TRBV5-1 to TRBJ1-1; the match to TRBD1 covers 7 bases. The CDR3 runs to 16 residues. V was pared by 3 bases and J by 0 bases, with 8 bases of the junction left unmatched. The V gene's germline CDR1 is SGHRS and CDR2 YFSETQ.

The chain links TRBV18 to TRBJ2-2; the D gene is possibly TRBD2 (5 bases). The germline V gene has CDR1 KGHSH and CDR2 LQKENI. The CDR3 has 16 amino acids. The V end lost 6 bases, the J end lost 7 bases, and 21 bases lay between the germline ends. The DNA for the CDR3 is TGTGCCAGCTCGCACGCCCTTGCGGGTGTCGGCGGGGAGCTGTTTTTT. It codes for CASSHALAGVGGELFF.

This clone was detected only once. The chain uses TRBV12-2 and TRBJ2-3; no check of the table's D call, TRBD2, against the DNA was made. TRBV12-2 is shown as a pseudogene. The CDR3 spans 19 residues. The CDR3 is CASRLKKNSGYWDTDTQYF. For the CDR3, the DNA is TGTGCAAGTCGCTTAAAGAAGAATAGCGGGTATTGGGACACAGATACGCAGTATTTT.

The V call is TRBV5-1, the J call TRBJ1-5, with a weak D call TRBD1 (5 bases). Trimming took 1 base from V and 5 from J, leaving 13 bases between them. Germline V gives CDR1 SGHRS, CDR2 YFSETQ. The CDR3 is 15 amino acids. For the CDR3, the DNA is TGCGCCAGCAGCTTGTTGGGGCTGAGCTATCAGCCCCAGCATTTT. It codes for CASSLLGLSYQPQHF.

This chain links TRBV5-1 with TRBJ1-1; 8 nucleotides align to TRBD1. This CDR3 has 16 amino acids. V dropped 4 bases and J dropped 0; count of bases not matched to a gene: 8. Germline-derived CDR1 and CDR2 are SGHRS and YFSETQ. CDR3 in amino acids: CASSRPGTGLNTEAFF. For the CDR3, the DNA is TGCGCCAGCAGCCGTCCCGGGACAGGATTGAACACTGAAGCTTTCTTT.

The rearrangement links TRBV5-4 to TRBJ2-7; tentative D call: TRBD1 (7 bases). Germline CDR1 reads SGHNT; CDR2 reads YYREEE (reference sequence). The V end was cut by 4 bases, the J end by 4 bases, with 21 bases between. The CDR3 totals 16 residues. Written as DNA, the CDR3 is TGTGCCAGCAGCCCGGGTTTGGAGGGGGCGCAGTACGAGCAGTACTTC. Translation gives CASSPGLEGAQYEQYF.

The CDR3 DNA is TGTGCCAGCAGCTTGGACAGGCGAATGAACACTGAAGCTTTCTTT. This encodes CASSLDRRMNTEAFF. The rearrangement joins TRBV5-8 to TRBJ1-1; D might be TRBD1 (5 bases). Trimming cost V 0 bases and J 0 bases, with 9 bases left between them. CDR1 SGHTS and CDR2 YDEGEE come from the germline V gene. CDR3 size: 15 residues. Combining the CDR3 with reference TRBV5-8 and TRBJ1-1 gives the whole variable domain EAGVTQSPTHLIKTRGQQATLRCSPISGHTSVYWYQQALGLGLQFLLWYDEGEERNRGNFPPRFSGRQFPNYSSELNVNALELEDSALYLCASSLDRRMNTEAFFGQGTRLTVV.

The CDR3: CASSLLSGGGLVNNQPQHF. The CDR3 coding sequence is TGTGCCAGCAGTTTATTGAGCGGCGGGGGTTTGGTAAACAATCAGCCCCAGCATTTT. This chain links TRBV28 with TRBJ1-5; weak D call: TRBD1 (5 bases). Germline V gene lookup returns CDR1 MDHEN and CDR2 SYDVKM. The CDR3 length is 19 residues. V was cut by 1 base and J by 3 bases, with 22 bases left in between.

J is TRBJ2-1 and V is TRBV5-5, with TRBD1 as a possible D gene (6 bases). Germline CDR1 SGHKS, CDR2 YYEKEE (reference sequence). CDR3 length: 15 amino acids. Trimming cost V 2 bases and J 7 bases, with 16 bases left between them. This chain's CDR3 is CASSFWITQGNEQFF. Here the CDR3 DNA reads TGTGCCAGCAGCTTCTGGATAACACAGGGAAATGAGCAGTTCTTC.

The chain recombines TRBV5-1 with TRBJ1-6, with D tentatively TRBD1 (6 bases). This CDR3 region has 18 residues. The germline CDR1 and CDR2 sequences are SGHRS and YFSETQ. V was shortened by 4 bases and J by 0 bases, with 17 bases between the two germline ends. Here the CDR3 DNA reads TGCGCCAGCAGCCGTGACAGGATCTACAGCTCCTATAATTCACCCCTCCACTTT. Its translation: CASSRDRIYSSYNSPLHF.

The rearrangement joins TRBV30 to TRBJ1-1, with D possibly being TRBD1 (5 bases). The CDR3 is 13 residues long. CDR1 and CDR2 (germline): GTSNPN, SVGIG (reference sequence). Trimming took off 4 bases at V and 5 bases at J, with 14 bases between the two ends. CDR3: CAWIQRGYTEAFF. CDR3 DNA: TGTGCCTGGATTCAAAGGGGTTATACTGAAGCTTTCTTT.

This clone has a single count. The V call is TRBV5-1, the J call TRBJ2-2, with D possibly matching TRBD1 (6 bases). This CDR3 is built from 15 residues. Germline CDR1 is SGHRS and CDR2 is YFSETQ. Trimming cost V 7 bases and J 4 bases, with 17 bases left between them. The CDR3 loop is CASGDTGPGTGELFF. DNA of the CDR3: TGCGCCAGCGGGGATACAGGGCCAGGCACCGGGGAGCTGTTTTTT.

CDR3 residues: CASSPMGYLRDTEAFF. The CDR3 DNA sequence: TGTGCCAGCAGCCCGATGGGATACTTGAGGGACACTGAAGCTTTCTTT. This chain uses TRBV14 with TRBJ1-1; D call uncertain. The CDR3 length is 16 residues. Deletions cut 4 bases from V and 3 bases from J, with 18 bases between. The germline V gene has CDR1 SGHDN and CDR2 FVKESK.

V and J are TRBV29-1 and TRBJ2-1; tentative D call: TRBD2 (6 bases). The CDR3 consists of 14 residues. V was pared by 3 bases and J by 0 bases, with 9 bases between. Per germline, CDR1 SQVTM and CDR2 ANQGSEA. CDR3 residues: CSVETGDSYNEQFF. Written as DNA, the CDR3 is TGCAGCGTTGAGACGGGAGACTCCTACAATGAGCAGTTCTTC.

The CDR3 DNA reads TGTGCCTGGTACAGTAGTACCTACAATGAGCAGTTCTTC. Its translation is CAWYSSTYNEQFF. The chain is built from TRBV30 and TRBJ2-1; D remains ambiguous. V was clipped by 5 bases and J by 2 bases, with 10 bases between them. There are 13 residues in the CDR3. In germline, CDR1 is GTSNPN, CDR2 SVGIG (reference sequence).

The genes are TRBV19 and TRBJ1-1; tentatively, D is TRBD1 (5 bases). Germline assignment: CDR1 LNHDA and CDR2 SQIVND (reference sequence). Trimming left V 4 bases short and J 1 base short, with 13 bases between. This CDR3 comprises 15 residues. CDR3 DNA sequence: TGTGCCAGTAGTAAAATGAGAACAGGGAACACTGAAGCTTTCTTT. Translating it yields CASSKMRTGNTEAFF.

V usage is TRBV4-1 and J usage is TRBJ1-2; D possibly corresponds to TRBD1 (5 bases). The CDR3 consists of 15 residues. V shed 0 bases and J shed 0 bases, with 8 bases lying between them. Germline V gene data show CDR1 as MGHRA and CDR2 as YSYEKL. CDR3 loop: CASSQEPGSNYGYTF. The CDR3 DNA reads TGCGCCAGCAGCCAAGAGCCAGGGTCTAACTATGGCTACACCTTC.

The chain uses TRBV2 and TRBJ1-2, with a tentative D call TRBD1 (5 bases). V dropped 8 bases and J dropped 0 bases, with 13 bases sitting between them. The germline V gene has CDR1 SNHLY and CDR2 FYNNEI. The CDR3 totals 14 residues. The CDR3 DNA is TGTGCCAGCTGGAGAGACAGAGCTAACTATGGCTACACCTTC. It yields the protein CASWRDRANYGYTF.

This clone was detected once. The chain links TRBV6-2 or TRBV6-3 to TRBJ1-2; D is unresolved. The germline CDR1 and CDR2 sequences are MNHEY and SVGEGT. V was cut by 0 bases and J by 8 bases, with 10 bases left in between. This CDR3 has 13 amino acids. DNA of the CDR3: TGTGCCAGCAGTTACTCGGCCGCCTGGGGCTACACCTTC. Translating it yields CASSYSAAWGYTF.

This sequence joins TRBV11-2 and TRBJ2-4, with 7 bases that match TRBD1. The CDR3 is 14 amino acids. The germline V gene has CDR1 SGHAT and CDR2 FQNNGV. After removal of 6 bases from V and 5 bases from J, the junction contained 7 bases not matched to a gene. The CDR3 DNA follows: TGTGCCAGCAGGCAAATGGGACAGCAAAACATTCAGTACTTC. It codes for CASRQMGQQNIQYF.

V gene TRBV18 combines with J gene TRBJ1-2; tentative D call: TRBD1 (6 bases). This CDR3 comprises 14 residues. V lost 2 bases to trimming and J lost 6 bases, with 13 bases between them. Germline V gene sequence: CDR1 KGHSH, CDR2 LQKENI. Here the CDR3 reads CASSPWGLEDGYTF. The CDR3 region has the DNA TGTGCCAGCTCACCATGGGGGCTAGAAGATGGCTACACCTTC. The variable domain in full, with the rest retrieved from reference TRBV18 and TRBJ1-2, is NAGVMQNPRHLVRRRGQEARLRCSPMKGHSHVYWYRQLPEEGLKFMVYLQKENIIDESGMPKERFSAEFPKEGPSILRIQQVVRGDSAAYFCASSPWGLEDGYTFGSGTRLTVV.

The genes are TRBV7-6 and TRBJ1-4; 9 bases fit TRBD1. Germline lookup yields CDR1 SGHVS and CDR2 FNYEAQ. CDR3 length equals 16 residues. With V trimmed by 2 bases and J by 6 bases, 7 bases remained unmatched. CDR3 DNA sequence: TGTGCCAGCAGCTTATGGACCCGGACAGGGGATGAAAAACTGTTTTTT. Protein: CASSLWTRTGDEKLFF.

This sequence joins TRBV6-2 or TRBV6-3 and TRBJ2-7; 9 nucleotides agree with TRBD2. With V trimmed by 2 bases and J by 2 bases, 4 bases remained unmatched. The CDR3 is made up of 15 amino acids. Looked up from germline, CDR1 is MNHEY and CDR2 is SVGEGT. The CDR3: CASSYPAGGAYEQYF. CDR3 sequence (DNA): TGTGCCAGCAGTTACCCAGCGGGAGGTGCCTACGAGCAGTACTTC.

The rearrangement uses TRBV29-1 and TRBJ1-1; a possible D gene is TRBD1 (6 bases). V lost 7 bases and J lost 4, with 13 bases in between. The length of the CDR3 is 12 residues. CDR1 SQVTM and CDR2 ANQGSEA come from the germline V gene. The CDR3 bases are TGCAGCGCCGCCCTAGGGGGCACTGAAGCTTTCTTT. This gives the protein CSAALGGTEAFF.

This rearrangement joins TRBV7-2 to TRBJ1-2; D remains unclear. Germline CDR1 reads SGHTA; CDR2 reads FQGNSA. The CDR3 is 14 amino acids. The V and J ends lost 2 bases and 6 bases respectively, with 13 bases between them. The chain's CDR3 is CASSLNQLFNGYTF. The CDR3 bases are TGTGCCAGCAGCTTAAATCAGTTGTTTAATGGCTACACCTTC.

CDR3 region: CASDSGGGYGYTF. CDR3 nucleotide sequence: TGTGCCAGTGATTCGGGGGGCGGCTATGGCTACACCTTC. The V call is TRBV19, the J call TRBJ1-2; a possible D gene is TRBD1 (6 bases). The CDR3 length is 13 residues. V lost 8 bases to trimming and J lost 4 bases, with 14 bases between them. CDR1 and CDR2 (germline): LNHDA, SQIVND (reference sequence).

The chain couples TRBV19 to TRBJ2-2; unclear D gene. This CDR3 spans 15 amino acids. Germline V CDR1 and CDR2: LNHDA, SQIVND (reference sequence). Trimming removed 0 bases at V and 5 bases at J, with 10 bases between. The CDR3 DNA follows: TGTGCCAGTAGTATAGATCTATTAATAACCGGGGAGCTGTTTTTT. It yields the protein CASSIDLLITGELFF.

This clone appeared a single time. The chain uses TRBV28 and TRBJ2-7, with TRBD1 identical over 11 bases. V shed 7 bases and J 3 bases; nucleotides not matched to a gene: 17. Germline loops: CDR1 MDHEN, CDR2 SYDVKM. There are 18 residues in the CDR3. The CDR3 protein is CASTLTRTGGKVGYEQYF. The CDR3 DNA follows: TGTGCCAGCACATTAACTCGGACAGGGGGCAAAGTGGGCTACGAGCAGTACTTC.

The chain uses TRBV3-1 (or the pseudogene TRBV3-2) and TRBJ1-1, with D possibly being TRBD1 (5 bases). Trimming left V 8 bases short and J 1 base short, with 11 bases between. The CDR3 sequence is 13 residues long. Germline-derived CDR1 and CDR2 are LGHDT and YNNKEL (reference sequence). Written as DNA, the CDR3 is TGTGCCAGCGCACCCAGGGAGAACACTGAAGCTTTCTTT. This encodes CASAPRENTEAFF.